This T cell receptor beta chain originates from a study of blood T cell repertoires in COVID-19. Worth noting for this clone: The same CDR3 is also encoded by other DNA sequences in this sample.

TCRdb keeps only in-frame clones here, not all; method: immunoSEQ multiplex PCR. The table has 200,000 to 250,000 clones, 85% to 90% seen once. Per the germline V gene, CDR1 is LNHNV and CDR2 is YYDKDF (reference sequence). Trimming cost V 3 bases and J 2 bases, with 8 bases left between them. There are 14 residues in the CDR3. Cohorts were determined from participant-reported clinical history. Recovery meant two consecutive negative NP/OP PCR tests, professional clearance, or resolved symptoms. The sequenced sample was PBMCs or T cells enriched from blood (not recorded which). The chain employs TRBV15 and TRBJ1-3, with D possibly being TRBD1 (6 bases). The sequence came from a man aged 35 to 55 who had recovered from COVID-19. The CDR3 loop is CATSRDRAGNTIYF. The CDR3 nucleotides are TGTGCCACCAGCAGGGACAGAGCTGGAAACACCATATATTTT. The entire variable domain, with the rest obtained from reference TRBV15 and TRBJ1-3, is as follows: DAMVIQNPRYQVTQFGKPVTLSCSQTLNHNVMYWYQQKSSQAPKLLFHYYDKDFNNEADTPDNFQSRRPNTSFCFLDIRSPGLGDTAMYLCATSRDRAGNTIYFGEGSWLTVV.